These T cell receptor beta chains were read from a single sample in a study of technical replicates of blood from a handful of donors. Method: immunoSEQ multiplex PCR; TCRdb's copy keeps in-frame clones and lacks some. The table records approximately 79,000 clones, over 90% of them present only once. The source material was T cells isolated from PBMCs. The receptors derive from a human donor in good health. Each CDR3 is given with its conserved first and last residue. D genes are given only for firm matches. The listing skips clone size in some rows; elsewhere it reads once, few, many or a size class.

>.|TRBJ2-7|.|TRBV7-9
TGTGCCAGCAGCTTATTCCAATCCAGCGGAAGCTCCTACGAGCAGTACTTC
CASSLFQSSGSSYEQYF
>.|TRBJ2-1|TRBD2|TRBV28
TGTGCCAGCAGTTTAATCTTGGGTGTAGCGGGGGATAGCTCCTACAATGAGCAGTTCTTC
CASSLILGVAGDSSYNEQFF
>.|TRBJ2-1|.|TRBV5-4
TGTGCCAGCAGCTTGATCTCGGGTGGCCATGAGCAGTTCTTC
CASSLISGGHEQFF
>.|TRBJ1-4|.|TRBV5-8
TGTGCCAGCAGCCGATTTACAGCTACAAGTGAAAAACTGTTTTTT
CASSRFTATSEKLFF
>.|TRBJ2-1|TRBD1|TRBV30
TGTGCCTGGACGGCCTGGACAGGGCATGTTGAGCAGTTCTTC
CAWTAWTGHVEQFF
>.|TRBJ2-1|.|TRBV6-1
TGTGCCAGCATTTTTGGACAGAGCTACAATGAGCAGTTCTTC
CASIFGQSYNEQFF
>few|TRBJ2-1|TRBD2|TRBV4-1
TGCGCCAGCAGCCAAGGGAGGGCTAGCGGGAACAATGAGCAGTTCTTC
CASSQGRASGNNEQFF
>.|TRBJ2-1|TRBD1|TRBV7-7
TGTGCTAGCAGCCCGGACAGGGGGAGCAATGAGCAGTTCTTC
CASSPDRGSNEQFF
>.|TRBJ2-1|TRBD2|TRBV9
TGTGCCAGCAGCGCCACCGGGACTAGCGGGGGCAATGAGCAGTTCTTC
CASSATGTSGGNEQFF
>.|TRBJ1-2|TRBD1|TRBV28
TGTGCCAGCAGTTCCCCAGGGGGCTCTTGGTATGGCTACACCTTC
CASSSPGGSWYGYTF
>.|TRBJ2-7|.|TRBV9
TGTGCCAGCAGCGTAGGTAGCCTTTCGGGGTACGAGCAGTACTTC
CASSVGSLSGYEQYF
>.|TRBJ2-7|TRBD2|TRBV7-9
TGTGCCAGCAGCTTAACTTTAGCGGGGACCTCCTACGAGCAGTACTTC
CASSLTLAGTSYEQYF
>.|TRBJ2-5|TRBD1|TRBV28
TGTGCCAGCAGTTCAGCAGGACAGGGGTTTCAAGAGACCCAGTACTTC
CASSSAGQGFQETQYF
>.|TRBJ1-4|.|TRBV19
TGTGCCAGTAGCAACAGGGTAAATGAAAAACTGTTTTTT
CASSNRVNEKLFF
>once|TRBJ1-2|.|TRBV6-5
TGTGCCAGCAGTTACTCGGGCTCCAACTATGGCTACACCTTC
CASSYSGSNYGYTF
>.|TRBJ2-5|TRBD2|TRBV5-1
TGCGCCAGCAGCTTGGCCCCTAGCGGGGGGGTTTTGGAGACCCAGTACTTC
CASSLAPSGGVLETQYF
>.|TRBJ2-7|.|TRBV18
TGTGCCAGCTCACCCGAGACCTACGAGCAGTACTTC
CASSPETYEQYF
>.|TRBJ2-3|.|TRBV7-9
TGTGCCAGCAGCTTAGGAATCTACACAGATACGCAGTATTTT
CASSLGIYTDTQYF
>.|TRBJ2-1|TRBD1|TRBV5-6
TGTGCCAGCAGCTTCTCCGGGACAGCGCATACGAGCTCCTACAATGAGCAGTTCTTC
CASSFSGTAHTSSYNEQFF
>once|TRBJ2-1|.|TRBV10-3
TGTGCCATCACTAGGCAGCGTTGGCGGTTCTTC
CAITRQRWRFF
>once|TRBJ2-7|.|TRBV11-2
TGTGCCAGCAGCTTAGCACTTCCTCAGGGCTACGAGCAGTACTTC
CASSLALPQGYEQYF
>.|TRBJ1-5|TRBD1|TRBV28
TGTGCCAGTTCACAGGGGCTTAGCAATCAGCCCCAGCATTTT
CASSQGLSNQPQHF
>.|TRBJ2-7|TRBD1|TRBV19
TGTGCCAGTAGTGCAGGACAGGGCTACGAGCAGTACTTC
CASSAGQGYEQYF
>.|TRBJ1-5|.|TRBV7-9
TGTGCCAGCAGCTTAACCCTAGGTCAGCCCCAGCATTTT
CASSLTLGQPQHF
>once|TRBJ2-7|TRBD2|TRBV27
TGTGCCAGCAGTTTTTCTAGCGGACTCACATACGAGCAGTACTTC
CASSFSSGLTYEQYF
>.|TRBJ1-2|.|TRBV2
TGTGCCAGCAGAGGAACAGGGTTTAATGGCTACACCTTC
CASRGTGFNGYTF
>.|TRBJ1-5|.|TRBV6-5
TGTGCCAGCCTCAAAAATCGGGGGAGCAATCAGCCCCAGCATTTT
CASLKNRGSNQPQHF
>.|TRBJ2-7|TRBD1|TRBV5-1
TGCGCCAGCAGCGCAGGACAGGCAGGGGCCATCGAGCAGTACTTC
CASSAGQAGAIEQYF